This T cell receptor beta chain was sequenced during a study of radiotherapy plus CTLA-4 blockade in lung cancer (dated by TCRdb to the late 2010s). About the study as a whole: Among enrolled patients, around 20% had an objective response and 31% reached disease control.

Points the paper makes about the study in general: Early dynamic changes in blood T cell clones, together with increased serum interferon-beta after radiation, were reported as the strongest predictors of response. After treatment with radiotherapy and ipilimumab, TCR clones that came from tumors expanded in the peripheral blood.

The library was built by means of the immunoSEQ multiplex PCR assay. TCRdb provides this immuneACCESS table in a form limited to in-frame rearrangements. Some clones are lacking; in checked studies, under half of them reflect an unresolved V gene, and why the rest are absent is not known. The sample records some 50,000 clones, about four fifths of which are singletons. The ten top clones hold more than 4.5% of the sample. Germline trimming: 6 bases from V, 5 bases from J; junction bases outside gene matches: 8. The CDR3 numbers 14 residues from cysteine through phenylalanine. The sequence is cut down to CDR3 DNA, 42 bases in frame from base 1. CDR1 MNHNS and CDR2 SASEGT were looked up in the germline V gene. The study tested focal radiation therapy combined with CTLA-4 blockade (ipilimumab) in patients with chemo-refractory metastatic non-small-cell lung cancer. In its sample, this clone was seen once. Its target antigen remains unknown. One base away there is no much larger clone; base qualities are not given.

The chain is encoded by TRBV6-1 joined to TRBJ2-5; TRBD1 aligns with 8 central bases. This clonotype originated in a human donor with non-small cell lung cancer whose response to radiotherapy plus ipilimumab could not be evaluated. Sequencing was performed on peripheral blood, taken from a patient treated with radiotherapy plus ipilimumab. The DNA sequence is given as TGTGCCAGCAGGGATAGACAGGGGCGGGAGACCCAGTACTTC. The encoded protein is CASRDRQGRETQYF.